This T cell receptor beta chain was retrieved from a study of regulatory T cells in long-lasting Graves disease. Time point meaning: newly diagnosed GD, antithyroid drugs for less than 3 months. PBMCs provided the RNA from which the TCR library was made. The authors diagnosed Graves' disease using American Thyroid Association guidelines. Germline loops: CDR1 SGHDN, CDR2 FVKESK. Deletions cut 5 bases from V and 2 bases from J, with 13 bases between. This CDR3 region has 14 residues. This clonotype was picked up a small number of times. Building of the TCR beta libraries involved iRepertoire HTBI primers and Arm-PCR of CDR3 regions. Using its own MiXCR run on the multiplex PCR reads, TCRdb lists one record per CDR3 protein. The data hold 580,000 or so distinct CDR3 sequences, with 15% to 20% observed a single time. These same records also appear under a second study, on T cells in Graves' hyperthyroidism and ophthalmopathy.

This chain joins TRBV14 and TRBJ2-7; D tentatively fits TRBD1 or TRBD2 (5 bases each). The sequence was collected from a man between 18 and 35 years old with Graves disease. This sample comprised peripheral blood mononuclear cells (PBMCs), obtained at new diagnosis, from a patient treated with antithyroid drugs. The CDR3 loop reads CASSSRDGPYEQYF. CDR3 bases: TGTGCCAGCAGCTCTCGGGACGGACCCTACGAGCAGTACTTC.